This T cell receptor beta chain derives from a study of a mutant IDH1 vaccine in newly diagnosed glioma. Overall study: The study started vaccination 4-6 weeks after radiotherapy alone, or with temozolomide cycles. Points from the study as a whole: Changes to the top peripheral T cell clonotypes appeared unrelated to pseudoprogression.

Points on this clone: Its target is unknown.

Sequencing used immunoSEQ multiplex PCR; TCRdb keeps in-frame clones, though not all of them. The sample shows 45,000 to 65,000 clones, roughly 80% of them seen only once. Time point noted: week 5, during vaccination. Vaccination comprised doses that each held 300 ug of mutant IDH1 20-mer peptide, plus topical imiquimod. V lost 6 bases, J lost 2 bases, and 8 bases lay in between. The CDR3 runs to 12 residues. Germline CDR1 and CDR2: SNHLY and FYNNEI. J is TRBJ2-7 and V is TRBV2; weak D call: TRBD1 (5 bases). This TCR derives from a woman younger than 30 with glioma. Some clones in this sample may be carry-over from other donors' samples. Here the sequenced sample was PBMCs, taken from a glioma patient whose treatment included an IDH1 peptide vaccine. The CDR3 DNA reads TGTGCCAGCAGCCAGGGTCCCTACGAGCAGTACTTC. Protein: CASSQGPYEQYF. The full variable domain, its missing parts supplied by reference TRBV2 and TRBJ2-7, is EPEVTQTPSHQVTQMGQEVILRCVPISNHLYFYWYRQILGQKVEFLVSFYNNEISEKSEIFDDQFSVERPDGSNFTLKIRSTKLEDSAMYFCASSQGPYEQYFGPGTRLTVT.